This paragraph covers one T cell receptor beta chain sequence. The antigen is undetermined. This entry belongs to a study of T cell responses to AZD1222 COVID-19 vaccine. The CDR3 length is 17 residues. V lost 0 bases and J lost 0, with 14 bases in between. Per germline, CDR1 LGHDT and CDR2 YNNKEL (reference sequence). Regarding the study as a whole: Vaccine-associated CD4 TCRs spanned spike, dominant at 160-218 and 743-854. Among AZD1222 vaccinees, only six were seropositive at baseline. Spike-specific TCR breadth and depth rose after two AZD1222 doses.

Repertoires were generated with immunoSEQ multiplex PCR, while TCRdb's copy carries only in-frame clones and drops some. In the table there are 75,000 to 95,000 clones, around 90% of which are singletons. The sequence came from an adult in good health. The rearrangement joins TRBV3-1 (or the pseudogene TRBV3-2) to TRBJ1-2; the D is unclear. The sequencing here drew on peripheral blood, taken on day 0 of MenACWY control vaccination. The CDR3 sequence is CASSQDGGRVTNYGYTF. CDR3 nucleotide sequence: TGTGCCAGCAGCCAAGATGGTGGGAGAGTAACTAACTATGGCTACACCTTC.